A few counts support the clone carrying this T cell receptor (beta chain). Its target is not known. Each CDR3 protein gets one entry after TCRdb re-called the RT-PCR reads with MiXCR. The sample yields over 400,000 distinct CDR3 sequences, approximately 12% seen once. This CDR3 has 12 residues. With 8 bases removed from V and 5 bases from J, the gap between germline ends came to 10 bases. This specimen belongs to a study of response to subunit inactivated influenza vaccine. Whole-study results and caveats: Only a handful of new T cells, the authors suggested, are recruited with each seasonal influenza vaccination.

The TCR comes from a middle-aged man who received an inactivated influenza vaccine. The sequences come from PBMCs from blood, collected 45 days after vaccination. The V call is TRBV12-3 or TRBV12-4, the J call TRBJ2-1, with D maybe TRBD2 (5 bases). The CDR3 sequence: CASLGSDNEQFF. CDR3 DNA sequence: TGTGCCAGCCTAGGGAGTGACAATGAGCAGTTCTTC.